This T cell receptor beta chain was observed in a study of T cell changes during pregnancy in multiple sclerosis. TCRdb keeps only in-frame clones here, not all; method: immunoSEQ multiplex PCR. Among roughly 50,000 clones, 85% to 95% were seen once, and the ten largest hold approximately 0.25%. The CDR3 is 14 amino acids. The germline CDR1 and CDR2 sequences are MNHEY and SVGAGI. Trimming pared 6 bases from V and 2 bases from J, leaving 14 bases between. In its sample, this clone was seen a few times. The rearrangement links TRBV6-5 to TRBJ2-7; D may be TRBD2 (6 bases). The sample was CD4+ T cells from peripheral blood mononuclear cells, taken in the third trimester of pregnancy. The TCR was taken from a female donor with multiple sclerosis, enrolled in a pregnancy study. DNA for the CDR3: TGTGCCAGCAGGCCTCCCGGGGGTCCCTACGAGCAGTACTTC. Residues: CASRPPGGPYEQYF.